This T cell receptor (beta chain) was sequenced for a study of T cells in localized non-small cell lung cancer. Here immunoSEQ multiplex PCR was the method, and the copy in TCRdb shows in-frame clones only, minus some. The table has some 15,000 clones, 90% seen once. Points on this clone: Its antigen is not known.

Study outcomes and limitations: Measurement of T cell clonality placed uninvolved adjacent lung highest, above the level in tumor. Adjacent lung held a median roughly 50 of the top 100 tumor clones.

The sequencing here drew on peripheral blood mononuclear cells, taken before any cancer treatment. This receptor was taken from a woman aged 40 to 75 with stage III lung adenocarcinoma.

The CDR3 loop is CASVPGQGVLDTQYF. CDR3 in DNA: TGTGCCAGCGTTCCGGGACAGGGAGTTTTAGATACGCAGTATTTT. The chain links TRBV28 to TRBJ2-3; 9 bases fit TRBD1. V lost 8 bases and J lost 5; bases outside the gene matches: 11. The CDR3 spans 15 residues. Germline loops: CDR1 MDHEN, CDR2 SYDVKM.